This is a list of T cell receptor beta chains from one sample in a study of identical twins. MiXCR was run by TCRdb on the 5' RACE reads, yielding one entry per CDR3 protein. The data show 500,000 to 650,000 distinct CDR3 sequences, approximately 20% seen once. These data were likewise used in another study, on yellow fever vaccine responses in identical twins.

The sequenced sample consisted of CD4+ T cells sorted from blood. These receptors came from a woman younger than 30 in good health. CDR3s include the opening cysteine and the closing phenylalanine or tryptophan. The D gene is left open where the match is weak. The size field is filled for only some rows; it gives once, few, many or a size class.

J,V,D,size,DNA,CDR3
TRBJ2-1,TRBV15,-,-,TGTGCCACCAGCAGAGATACAGCTGTATACAATGAGCAGTTCTTC,CATSRDTAVYNEQFF
TRBJ2-5,TRBV7-6,TRBD2,-,TGTGCCAGCAGCTTAGCTAGCGGGGGGGGAGAGACCCAGTACTTC,CASSLASGGGETQYF
TRBJ1-4,TRBV5-1,-,-,TGCGCCAGCAGCTTGGACTATAATGAAAAACTGTTTTTT,CASSLDYNEKLFF
TRBJ2-1,TRBV20-1,-,-,TGCAGTGGTTCCTCCTTGGAGGCCTACAATGAGCAGTTCTTC,CSGSSLEAYNEQFF
TRBJ2-3,TRBV5-4,-,few,TGTGCCAGCAGCCCCGACACTAGCACAGATACGCAGTATTTT,CASSPDTSTDTQYF
TRBJ2-7,TRBV6-5,TRBD1,-,TGTGCCAGCAGTTACTCCGGGACAGGGGGTTACGAGCAGTACTTC,CASSYSGTGGYEQYF
TRBJ2-7,TRBV5-1,-,few,TGCGCCAGCAGCCTTCCCGGGGCCCTCGAGCAGTACTTC,CASSLPGALEQYF
TRBJ2-2,TRBV12-3/TRBV12-4,TRBD1,many,TGTGCCAGCAGTTTGACAGGGGTCGGGGAGCTGTTTTTT,CASSLTGVGELFF
TRBJ2-3,TRBV12-5,-,-,TGTGCTAGTGGTTTGTCCGCTACAGATACGCAGTATTTT,CASGLSATDTQYF
TRBJ2-7,TRBV5-1,-,few,TGCGCCAGCAGCTTGGGGGTGACAGGAGGTTACGAGCAGTACTTC,CASSLGVTGGYEQYF
TRBJ2-1,TRBV28,-,few,TGTGCCATCTCGACACAAACGAAACCTTACAATGAGCAGTTCTTC,CAISTQTKPYNEQFF
TRBJ2-6,TRBV2,-,-,TGTGCCAGCAGTGGAGGGAACCCTGGGGCCAACGTCCTGACTTTC,CASSGGNPGANVLTF
TRBJ1-3,TRBV20-1,-,few,TGCAGTGCTAACCCCCCGGGGGCCGGGAACACCATATATTTT,CSANPPGAGNTIYF
TRBJ2-5,TRBV19,-,many,TGCGCCAGCAGCGCCCAAGAGACCCAGTACTTC,CASSAQETQYF
TRBJ2-3,TRBV7-9,-,-,TGTGCCAGCGTGTGGGGCAACGTCGATACGCAGTATTTT,CASVWGNVDTQYF
TRBJ1-1,TRBV3-1,-,-,TGTGCCAGCAGCCAAGTGGGGTCTGAAGCTTTCTTT,CASSQVGSEAFF
TRBJ2-3,TRBV18,TRBD2,few,TGTGCCAGCTCACCCCGGACTAGCGGTTATGATACGCAGTATTTT,CASSPRTSGYDTQYF
TRBJ2-7,TRBV4-1,TRBD1,few,TGCGCCAGCAGCCAACCTACCGGGACAGGGATCCACGAGCAGTACTTC,CASSQPTGTGIHEQYF
TRBJ2-3,TRBV11-2,-,-,TGTGCCAGCAGCTTAGATCGCCTAGCCGGAGATACGCAGTATTTT,CASSLDRLAGDTQYF
TRBJ2-1,TRBV5-1,TRBD2,few,TGCGCCAGCAGCTCCGGGACTAGCGATCGGTTAGAGCAGTTCTTC,CASSSGTSDRLEQFF
TRBJ2-1,TRBV7-9,-,few,TGTGCCAGCAGCTTCGACGGGGGGCCCTACAATGAGCAGTTCTTC,CASSFDGGPYNEQFF
TRBJ2-1,TRBV28,TRBD1,-,TGTGCCAGCAGTTTGTCCCCGGGACAGGGGGTTAATGAGCAGTTCTTC,CASSLSPGQGVNEQFF
TRBJ1-6,TRBV5-1,TRBD1,-,TGCGCCAGCAGCATGGGAGACAGGGTTTCACCCCTCCACTTT,CASSMGDRVSPLHF
TRBJ2-5,TRBV7-9,-,-,TGTGCCAGCAGCTTAGCGCTCCAAGAGACCCAGTACTTC,CASSLALQETQYF
TRBJ2-1,TRBV5-1,-,-,TGCGCCAGCAGCTTTTGGGGCAGCTCCTACAATGAGCAGTTCTTC,CASSFWGSSYNEQFF
TRBJ2-2,TRBV3-1,-,few,TGTGCCAGCAGCCAGGTGGGGGAGCTGTTTTTT,CASSQVGELFF
TRBJ2-3,TRBV5-1,TRBD2,-,TGCGCCAGCAGCCCCCTGACTAGCGGTATTAGCACAGATACGCAGTATTTT,CASSPLTSGISTDTQYF
TRBJ2-2,TRBV10-3,-,-,TGTGCCACCCTCGGGGGTTACACCGGGGAGCTGTTTTTT,CATLGGYTGELFF
TRBJ2-2,TRBV5-6,-,-,TGTGCCAGCAATCCGTTAACTTCAAACACCGGGGAGCTGTTTTTT,CASNPLTSNTGELFF
TRBJ2-1,TRBV9,TRBD2,-,TGTGCCAGCAGCGTAGCAGCGGGGATCTACAATGAGCAGTTCTTC,CASSVAAGIYNEQFF
TRBJ2-3,TRBV5-1,TRBD2,-,TGCGCCAACAGCCACGGGGGGAACACAGATACGCAGTATTTT,CANSHGGNTDTQYF
TRBJ2-3,TRBV4-1,TRBD1,-,TGCGCCAGCCGCCCTGGGGATGGCAGGGGGCACACAGATACGCAGTATTTT,CASRPGDGRGHTDTQYF
TRBJ2-6,TRBV12-3/TRBV12-4,TRBD1,few,TGTGCCAGCAGTGGGCCGGGACAGGGGGCGCGGGGGGCCAACGTCCTGACTTTC,CASSGPGQGARGANVLTF
TRBJ2-4,TRBV11-2,-,-,TGTGCCAGCAGCCCCGACAGGTCTCGAACCATTCAGTACTTC,CASSPDRSRTIQYF
TRBJ1-4,TRBV29-1,-,few,TGCAGCGTTTTGGGAGGAGCGCGACAAAAACTGTTTTTT,CSVLGGARQKLFF
TRBJ2-1,TRBV5-1,TRBD2,few,TGCGCCAGCAGCTTGGGCTCAGCGGGAGTAGATGAGCGGCAGTTCTTC,CASSLGSAGVDERQFF
TRBJ2-3,TRBV20-1,-,-,TGCAGTGCTAGAGGTGGCGGAGGAGTAGATACGCAGTATTTT,CSARGGGGVDTQYF
TRBJ1-1,TRBV7-2,TRBD1,-,TGTGCCAGCAGCCCCCGGACAGGGGCGAGCACTGAAGCTTTCTTT,CASSPRTGASTEAFF
TRBJ1-1,TRBV6-5,-,-,TGTGCCGCCGGGCACACTGAAGCTTTCTTT,CAAGHTEAFF
TRBJ2-7,TRBV20-1,-,-,TGCAGTGCTCGAAGCGGACTGAGCTCCTACGAGCAGTACTTC,CSARSGLSSYEQYF
TRBJ1-4,TRBV28,-,-,TGTGCCAGCAGTTTAGGGCCTCCTCGAGAAAAACTGTTTTTT,CASSLGPPREKLFF